This TCR beta chain originates from a study of cytomegalovirus exposure and HLA in healthy donors. For this clone: Its antigen is as yet unknown.

The primer mix had 60 Vbeta and 13 Jbeta primers. TCRdb's table, derived via immunoSEQ multiplex PCR, lists solely in-frame clones and lacks some. The table lists 45,000 to 65,000 clones, around 67% of them singletons, with roughly 22% in the top ten. Study-wide points: Reports showed the classifier diagnosing cytomegalovirus status with high specificity and sensitivity. Some V segments, including TRBV6-2 and TRBV6-3, were excluded as indistinguishable. Earlier analysis looked at TCR beta V segments, and most were productive about 87% or about 30% of the time.

From germline, CDR1 is SGHTS and CDR2 YDEGEE. The CDR3 has 14 amino acids. Trimming took off 1 base at V and 7 bases at J, with 12 bases between the two ends. This TCR derives from a woman aged 50 to 65 in good health and CMV-seropositive. The sequenced sample was PBMCs. The chain uses TRBV5-8 and TRBJ2-1; no clear D. CDR3 sequence: CASSLIIESNEQFF. In DNA form, the CDR3 reads TGTGCCAGCAGCTTGATAATAGAATCAAATGAGCAGTTCTTC.